The sequence of this T cell receptor beta chain was determined in a study of beta chain features in type 1 diabetes (dated by TCRdb to the late 2010s). Describing the broader study: No differences in mean age, gender distribution, total cell number or subset yield were found between patients and healthy donors. A total of some 110 million sorted cells were examined across all samples, and the number of cells per subset was strongly correlated with RNA yield. The study compared TCRB repertoires of sorted circulating CD4+ T cell subsets between recently diagnosed type 1 diabetes patients and matched healthy donors. Whereas all 28 donors provided naive and central memory subsets, regulatory and stem cell-like memory subsets were isolated from just 8 patients and about 8 healthy donors. Study-wide conclusions, independent of this receptor: Naive, central memory and regulatory TCRB repertoires appeared more similar among patients than among healthy donors. Fewer insertions and more nucleotide deletions at VDJ recombination sites were observed in patients with type 1 diabetes, implying thymic rearrangement abnormalities. A moderate but significant shortening of TCRB CDR3 length was observed in type 1 diabetes patients in all four CD4+ subsets. Shorter templates might be favored by PCR, yet because patient and control samples were amplified and corrected together, any such skew would affect both groups equally. Because cDNA was sequenced instead of genomic DNA, highly expressing activated cells could be over-represented, though the groups showed no difference in activation or CD3 levels. Because small numbers of individuals were included in the HLA sub-analyses, any influence of HLA type on TCRB rearrangement was left unresolved.

V loses 7 bases at its end and J loses 3 bases; junction bases beyond the gene matches: 7. CDR3 length: 14 amino acids, cysteine to phenylalanine. Just CDR3 DNA is preserved here, 42 bases in frame from base 1. CDR1 and CDR2 are drawn from the germline V gene: SGHRS, YFSETQ. Points on this clone: Its antigen is unknown. Base qualities were left out, and no much larger clone turns up one base away.

From each donor, a single peripheral blood sample of roughly 0.11 L on average was drawn into heparinised tubes. Using a panel that included CD45RO, CCR7, CD25, CD127, CD95 and CD27, naive, central memory, regulatory and stem cell-like memory CD4+ T cells were sorted on a BD FACSAria II. A purity above 98% was achieved for all sorted populations. PBMCs were isolated immediately by Lymphoprep density gradient centrifugation and stained directly without culture. So that batch effects would be minimized, each experiment stained and sorted samples in pairs, pairing one healthy donor with one patient. The High Capacity cDNA Reverse Transcription Kit was used to reverse transcribe all of the isolated RNA, meaning that expressed TCRB transcripts were what got sequenced. Naive, central memory and regulatory T cell samples underwent deep immunoSEQ sequencing, averaging around 3.6 million total reads per sample. Sorted cells were lysed in RLT buffer and RNA was extracted with DNase-treated RNeasy Micro or Mini kits, depending on cell number. Each cell subset was processed separately to prevent cross-contamination, with patient and healthy donor samples processed together. The immunoSEQ multiplex PCR was used to amplify TCRB sequences from cDNA, generating 87-bp fragments that spanned the CDR3 region. Sequencing of the amplicons was performed on the Illumina HiSeq platform. In the original analysis: Synthetic template baselines were used to correct PCR bias computationally, reads within Hamming distance 2 were collapsed, and singletons that could not be merged were discarded. Reads were aligned against IMGT so that V, D and J genes, CDR3 length and insertions or deletions at six rearrangement sites could be assigned. Within each subset, clonotype counts were normalized to the number of sorted cells before true diversity and Gini coefficients were calculated with the tcR R package. The overlap coefficient, calculated on TCRB nucleotide sequences, was used to quantify repertoire sharing. TCRdb took this table from immuneACCESS and kept in-frame rearrangements with V and J called. Such tables lack part of the clones; where checked against another copy, unresolved V genes explain under half of the gap, and the rest is unexplained. From that table come the V and J calls and clone size; the DNA was used to work out D and trimming. The sample data list around 290,000 clones, and under 8.5% of these were observed just once. Approximately 1% of the sample lies in the top ten.

The rearrangement joined TRBV5-1 to TRBJ2-7, with 10 junctional bases fitting TRBD2. This clonotype was obtained from a woman aged 18 to 35 in good health. Sequences were obtained from central memory CD4+ T cells from blood. The nucleotide sequence reads as follows: TGCGCCAGCGGACCGACTAGCGGGTTCTACGAGCAGTACTTC. Its translation is CASGPTSGFYEQYF.